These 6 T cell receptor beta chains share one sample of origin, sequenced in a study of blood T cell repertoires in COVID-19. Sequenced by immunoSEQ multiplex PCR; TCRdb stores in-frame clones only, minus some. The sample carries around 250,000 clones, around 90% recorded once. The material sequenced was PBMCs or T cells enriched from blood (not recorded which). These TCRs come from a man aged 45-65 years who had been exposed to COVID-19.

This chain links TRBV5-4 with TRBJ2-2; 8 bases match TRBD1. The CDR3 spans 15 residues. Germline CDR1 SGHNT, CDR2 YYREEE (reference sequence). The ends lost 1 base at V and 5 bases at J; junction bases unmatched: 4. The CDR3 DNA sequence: TGTGCCAGCAGCTTGCAGGGGGCGGTTACCGGGGAGCTGTTTTTT. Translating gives CASSLQGAVTGELFF.

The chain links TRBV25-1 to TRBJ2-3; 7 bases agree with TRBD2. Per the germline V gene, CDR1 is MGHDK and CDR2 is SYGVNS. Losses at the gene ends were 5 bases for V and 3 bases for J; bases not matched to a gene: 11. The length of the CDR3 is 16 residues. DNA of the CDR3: TGTGCCAGCAGTCTCCGTTTTGCGGGAGCTACAGATACGCAGTATTTT. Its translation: CASSLRFAGATDTQYF.

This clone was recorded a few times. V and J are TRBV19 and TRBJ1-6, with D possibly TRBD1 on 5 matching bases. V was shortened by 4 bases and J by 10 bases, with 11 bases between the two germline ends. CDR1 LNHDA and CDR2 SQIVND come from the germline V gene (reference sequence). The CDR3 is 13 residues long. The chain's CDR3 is CASSRGDPSPLHF. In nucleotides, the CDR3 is TGTGCCAGTAGTAGGGGGGACCCGTCACCCCTCCACTTT.

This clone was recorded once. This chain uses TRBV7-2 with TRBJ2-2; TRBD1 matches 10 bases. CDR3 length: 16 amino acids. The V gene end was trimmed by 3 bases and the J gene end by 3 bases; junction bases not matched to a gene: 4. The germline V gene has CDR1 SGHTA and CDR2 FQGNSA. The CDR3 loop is CASSFWTGGYTGELFF. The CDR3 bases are TGTGCCAGCAGCTTCTGGACAGGGGGATACACCGGGGAGCTGTTTTTT.

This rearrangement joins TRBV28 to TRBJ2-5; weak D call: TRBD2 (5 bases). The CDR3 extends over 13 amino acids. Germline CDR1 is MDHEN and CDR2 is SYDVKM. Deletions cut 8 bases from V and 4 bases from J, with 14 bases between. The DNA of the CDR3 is TGTGCCAGCGCCCGAGGGCCGCGAGAGACCCAGTACTTC. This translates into CASARGPRETQYF.

CDR3 nucleotides: TGTGCCAGTAGGCTAGCGGGAGGGGGCTACAATGAGCAGTTCTTC. Its translation: CASRLAGGGYNEQFF. This sequence joins TRBV19 and TRBJ2-1, with 12 bases aligning to TRBD2. Germline values: CDR1 LNHDA, CDR2 SQIVND (reference sequence). The V segment lost 6 bases and the J segment 3 bases; nucleotides outside the gene matches: 3. CDR3 length: 15 amino acids.